This TCR beta chain was captured by sequencing in a study of siplizumab effects on memory and regulatory T cells (dated by TCRdb to between 2017 and 2020). About the investigation overall: The study looked at the effect of siplizumab, an anti-CD2 antibody, on alloreactive T-cell subsets in allogeneic mixed lymphocyte reactions made from human PBMCs.

A remark on this clone: The antigen it recognizes is unknown. No base qualities exist here, and no much larger clone lies one base off it.

Summary of the overall study and its limitations: For roughly 75-95% of proliferating CD4+ or CD8+ clones, no naive or memory phenotype could be assigned. The cumulative frequency of alloreactive sequences traceable to unstimulated CD4+ memory T cells was significantly reduced by siplizumab. Greater diversity appeared to be present in unstimulated naive T cells than in memory T cells, and a substantial contribution to the alloresponse seemed to be made by naive cells. Among mappable alloreactive CD4+ clones, an average Treg-derived fraction of about 70% was observed with siplizumab, compared with 25% to 30% in control reactions. Because sequences at frequencies below about 10^-5 were poorly captured, only a minor fraction of alloreactive clones could be mapped back to unstimulated subsets. Whether proliferating Tregs from siplizumab cultures were suppressive was not functionally confirmed.

The method behind the library was the immunoSEQ multiplex PCR assay. Around 9.9 x 10^4 TCR templates per sample were assayed by the deep sequencing platform. Genomic DNA extracted from sorted T cells was the material used for TCRbeta CDR3 sequencing. Per the original workflow: The R programming language was used for the clonal analysis of the TCRbeta CDR3 data. Unstimulated samples were compared with post-reaction CFSE-low samples to define alloreactive CD4+ and CD8+ clones. Regulatory or non-regulatory origin was assigned to alloreactive CD4+ clones by matching of sequences to sorted unstimulated Treg and non-Treg repertoires. TCRdb provides this immuneACCESS table in a form limited to in-frame rearrangements. Some clones are lacking; in checked studies, under half of them reflect an unresolved V gene, and why the rest are absent is not known. V and J calls and clone size are given by that table; D and trimming were obtained from the DNA. The sample profile shows 90,000 to 110,000 clones; roughly 91% of them were found once. 0.32% of the sample is taken by the ten largest.

Sorted unstimulated T cells and proliferating T cells recovered from mixed lymphocyte reactions underwent TCRbeta CDR3 sequencing. Fresh whole blood from approximately ten HLA-typed healthy donors was used to isolate PBMCs. The TCR originated in a human donor in good health. What was sequenced was CD4+ T cells sorted from blood.

The DNA reads as follows: TGCGCCAGCAGCTTTAGAGTCTTGGATGAGCAGTTCTTC. It translates to CASSFRVLDEQFF. The sequence joins TRBV5-1 to TRBJ2-1, with an unclear D gene assignment. V drops 2 bases and J drops 8 bases, leaving 11 bases in between. The CDR3 goes from the cysteine to the phenylalanine over 13 residues. Only the CDR3 DNA is retained, 39 bases long and in frame from the first base. The germline V gene gives CDR1 as SGHRS and CDR2 as YFSETQ.